This passage covers 11 T cell receptor beta chains from one sample sequenced in a study of cytomegalovirus exposure and HLA in healthy donors (TCRdb year 2017). Receptors were amplified or captured by the immunoSEQ multiplex PCR assay. For the multiplex PCR, a mixture combining 60 forward primers for TCR Vbeta segments and 13 reverse primers for TCR Jbeta segments was used. TCRdb retrieved this table from immuneACCESS and kept in-frame rearrangements only. Not all clones are present; in checked studies, unresolved V genes account for under half, and no reason is known for the remainder. The sample includes about 93,000 clones, with approximately 81% observed a single time. Of the sample, 3% to 4% is held by the ten largest clones. The sequenced sample consisted of PBMCs. These receptors were obtained from a woman aged 40-49 years in good health and CMV-seronegative.

The chain has TRBV6-1 and TRBJ1-2; TRBD1 matches 9 bases. The germline V gene encodes CDR1 MNHNS and CDR2 SASEGT. Trimming cost V 4 bases and J 5 bases; bases outside gene matches: 5. This CDR3 contains 14 residues. CDR3 sequence reads: CASSATGGEYGYTF. In DNA form, the CDR3 reads TGTGCCAGCAGTGCCACAGGGGGCGAGTATGGCTACACCTTC.

The chain recombines TRBV7-8 with TRBJ1-6; TRBD1 might be the D (5 bases). CDR3 length equals 21 residues. CDR1 is SGHVS, CDR2 FQNEAQ, per germline. The V gene lost 4 bases and the J gene lost 0 bases, with 25 bases spanning the gap. The CDR3 spells CASSSPRQLPLRVSYNSPLHF. For the CDR3, the DNA is TGTGCCAGCAGCTCCCCGCGACAGTTACCCCTCCGAGTCTCCTATAATTCACCCCTCCACTTT.

This chain joins TRBV7-9 and TRBJ1-6; maybe TRBD1 (5 bases). V lost 6 bases, J lost 8 bases, and 14 bases lay in between. Per the germline V gene, CDR1 is SEHNR and CDR2 is FQNEAQ (reference sequence). The CDR3 runs to 14 residues. CDR3 in amino acids: CASSIQGGYSPLHF. The CDR3 region has the DNA TGTGCCAGCAGTATTCAGGGAGGGTATTCACCCCTCCACTTT.

J is TRBJ2-6 and V is TRBV18; 14 nucleotides agree with TRBD2. The CDR3 sequence is 19 residues long. Germline V gene sequence: CDR1 KGHSH, CDR2 LQKENI. V lost 0 bases, J lost 2 bases, and 3 bases stayed unmatched. CDR3 sequence reads: CASSPPGLAGAAGANVLTF. DNA of the CDR3: TGTGCCAGCTCACCACCGGGACTAGCGGGAGCAGCTGGGGCCAACGTCCTGACTTTC.

This clone was seen only once. This sequence joins TRBV29-1 and TRBJ2-1, with 11 bases that match TRBD2. Germline CDR1 and CDR2: SQVTM and ANQGSEA. Germline trimming cut 6 bases from V and 1 base from J; bases unmatched to any gene: 11. This CDR3 is built from 17 residues. The DNA of the CDR3 is TGCAGCGTCACTATACCGGGACTAGCGGTTTCCTACAATGAGCAGTTCTTC. Its translation: CSVTIPGLAVSYNEQFF.

V gene TRBV5-1 combines with J gene TRBJ1-2; D gene ambiguous. The CDR3 runs to 14 residues. Germline V CDR1 and CDR2: SGHRS, YFSETQ. The V end lost 2 bases, the J end lost 2 bases, and 10 bases lay between the germline ends. CDR3 residues: CASSLETRNYGYTF. The CDR3 nucleotides are TGCGCCAGCAGCTTAGAGACACGAAACTATGGCTACACCTTC.

This chain joins TRBV5-3 and TRBJ2-1; TRBD2 agrees at 7 bases. TRBV5-3 is assigned to the ORF class and has an uncertain function. The CDR3 runs to 15 residues. The V and J ends lost 6 bases and 8 bases, in that order; junction bases with no gene match: 14. CDR3: CARNLMGLKSDEQFF. The DNA for the CDR3 is TGTGCCAGAAACCTCATGGGACTAAAATCTGATGAGCAGTTCTTC.

The J gene is TRBJ1-1, the V gene TRBV2; 7 bases match TRBD1. Germline V lookup: CDR1 SNHLY, CDR2 FYNNEI. Trimming cost V 6 bases and J 11 bases; bases outside gene matches: 18. This CDR3 has 15 residues. The chain's CDR3 is CASRLDRMLSSGAFF. The CDR3 DNA is TGTGCCAGCAGGCTGGACAGGATGCTTTCGTCGGGGGCTTTCTTT.

This chain links TRBV7-9 with TRBJ1-1; 7 nucleotides agree with TRBD1. Germline CDR1 and CDR2: SEHNR and FQNEAQ (reference sequence). The CDR3 runs 16 residues. V was pared by 1 base and J by 1 base, with 6 bases of the junction left unmatched. As DNA, the CDR3 is TGTGCCAGCAGCTTAGGTTGGACAGGAACGAACACTGAAGCTTTCTTT. This gives the protein CASSLGWTGTNTEAFF.

V gene TRBV5-1 combines with J gene TRBJ2-2; D is unclear. The germline V gene encodes CDR1 SGHRS and CDR2 YFSETQ. The CDR3 consists of 14 residues. Trimming removed 0 bases at V and 2 bases at J, with 5 bases between. CDR3 nucleotides: TGCGCCAGCAGCTTGGGCAGAAACACCGGGGAGCTGTTTTTT. Protein sequence: CASSLGRNTGELFF.

The chain is built from TRBV27 and TRBJ1-2; D not resolved. V lost 2 bases to trimming and J lost 7 bases, with 29 bases between them. CDR1 and CDR2 (germline): MNHEY, SMNVEV (reference sequence). This CDR3 comprises 19 residues. CDR3 nucleotides: TGTGCCAGCAGTTTAATAGGACGCGGGTCCTTGCCCTTTCGGGGTGGCTACACCTTC. Translated, it gives CASSLIGRGSLPFRGGYTF.